Presented here are 25 T cell receptor beta chains from one specimen sequenced in a study of OX40 agonist ivuxolimab in advanced cancers. Profiling relied on immunoSEQ multiplex PCR, and the TCRdb table lists in-frame clones only, not all of them. This table has tens of thousands of clones, over 75% appearing once. The sequenced sample was CD4+ or CD8+ T cells sorted from blood, obtained in a trial of the OX40 agonist ivuxolimab. The receptors originated from an adult with an advanced solid tumor such as melanoma, head and neck, liver or kidney cancer.

This chain uses TRBV6-6 with TRBJ2-5; D remains ambiguous. The V end was cut by 6 bases, the J end by 4 bases, with 15 bases between. Germline V gene sequence: CDR1 MNHNY, CDR2 SVGAGI (reference sequence). The CDR3 runs to 14 residues. CDR3 in DNA: TGTGCCAGCAGGATAGGATATTTCGGAGAGACCCAGTACTTC. As protein: CASRIGYFGETQYF.

This chain connects TRBV13 to TRBJ1-1, with D maybe TRBD1 (6 bases). This CDR3 spans 16 amino acids. V dropped 0 bases and J dropped 6 bases, with 17 bases sitting between them. In germline, CDR1 is PRHDT, CDR2 FYEKMQ (reference sequence). This chain's CDR3 is CASSLGYPTGIPEAFF. The CDR3 nucleotides read TGTGCCAGCAGCTTAGGCTACCCGACAGGTATCCCTGAAGCTTTCTTT.

V is TRBV2 and J is TRBJ2-5; the D gene could be TRBD1 or TRBD2 (5 bases each). The CDR3 spans 12 residues. Trimming took 10 bases from V and 5 from J, leaving 14 bases between them. The germline CDR1 and CDR2 sequences are SNHLY and FYNNEI. The CDR3 loop is CAITGRGETQYF. The CDR3, as DNA: TGTGCCATTACGGGACGTGGGGAGACCCAGTACTTC. Together with reference TRBV2 and TRBJ2-5, the CDR3 gives the full variable domain: EPEVTQTPSHQVTQMGQEVILRCVPISNHLYFYWYRQILGQKVEFLVSFYNNEISEKSEIFDDQFSVERPDGSNFTLKIRSTKLEDSAMYFCAITGRGETQYFGPGTRLLVL.

The V gene is TRBV7-2, the J gene TRBJ2-2; 11 bases align to TRBD2. CDR1 SGHTA and CDR2 FQGNSA come from the germline V gene. The CDR3 is 16 residues long. V was pared by 5 bases and J by 7 bases, with 9 bases of the junction left unmatched. The CDR3 DNA is TGTGCCAGCAGCCGCCATGGGACTAGCGGCCTCGGGGAGCTGTTTTTT. Translation gives CASSRHGTSGLGELFF.

The gene calls are TRBV2 and TRBJ1-1; D is possibly TRBD1 (6 bases). The V end lost 1 base, the J end lost 5 bases, and 14 bases lay between the germline ends. The CDR3 has 15 amino acids. In germline, CDR1 is SNHLY, CDR2 FYNNEI. CDR3 in DNA: TGTGCCAGCAGTGAAGGGCGGGGGGGCAGGACTGAAGCTTTCTTT. This translates into CASSEGRGGRTEAFF.

This clone was seen more than once but under ten times. V gene TRBV7-9 combines with J gene TRBJ2-7; 7 nucleotides agree with TRBD1. The germline V gene encodes CDR1 SEHNR and CDR2 FQNEAQ (reference sequence). The CDR3 consists of 11 residues. The junction had 2 bases not matched to a gene; V was cut back by 5 bases and J by 7 bases. Written as DNA, the CDR3 is TGTGCCAGCAGCAACAGGGGAGAGCAGTACTTC. As protein: CASSNRGEQYF.

The chain joins TRBV7-2 to TRBJ2-1; TRBD2 aligns across 9 bases. The CDR3 spans 15 residues. Trimming took 2 bases from V and 3 from J; bases not matched to a gene: 2. Germline CDR1 reads SGHTA; CDR2 reads FQGNSA. This CDR3 is CASSLMRGGYNEQFF. The CDR3 DNA reads TGTGCCAGCAGCTTAATGCGGGGGGGCTACAATGAGCAGTTCTTC.

This chain connects TRBV9 to TRBJ2-1, with D possibly matching TRBD1 (6 bases). The CDR3 spans 14 residues. V lost 4 bases and J lost 2, with 10 bases in between. Germline V lookup: CDR1 SGDLS, CDR2 YYNGEE. For the CDR3, the DNA is TGTGCCAGCAGCCATAGGGGGACCTACAATGAGCAGTTCTTC. Amino acids: CASSHRGTYNEQFF. The full variable domain, its missing parts supplied by reference TRBV9 and TRBJ2-1, is DSGVTQTPKHLITATGQRVTLRCSPRSGDLSVYWYQQSLDQGLQFLIQYYNGEERAKGNILERFSAQQFPDLHSELNLSSLELGDSALYFCASSHRGTYNEQFFGPGTRLTVL.

This chain uses TRBV11-2 with TRBJ2-3; 7 bases are a match to TRBD2. Looked up from germline, CDR1 is SGHAT and CDR2 is FQNNGV. This CDR3 spans 14 amino acids. V gave up 5 bases and J gave up 2 bases; unmatched junction bases: 4. CDR3 sequence reads: CASSLSGNTDTQYF. Here the CDR3 DNA reads TGTGCCAGCAGCCTCAGCGGGAACACAGATACGCAGTATTTT.

The rearrangement uses TRBV7-3 and TRBJ2-2; D possibly corresponds to TRBD1 (6 bases). This CDR3 is 18 amino acids long. Deletions cut 2 bases from V and 3 bases from J, with 19 bases between. Germline CDR1 is SGHTA and CDR2 is FQGTGA. CDR3 loop: CASSLLPTYRADTGELFF. The CDR3 DNA reads as TGTGCCAGCAGCTTACTTCCTACTTACAGGGCGGACACCGGGGAGCTGTTTTTT. Variable domain in full (rest from reference TRBV7-3 and TRBJ2-2): GAGVSQTPSNKVTEKGKYVELRCDPISGHTALYWYRQSLGQGPEFLIYFQGTGAADDSGLPNDRFFAVRPEGSVSTLKIQRTERGDSAVYLCASSLLPTYRADTGELFFGEGSRLTVL.

The chain joins TRBV4-1 to TRBJ1-3; D ambiguous. V dropped 1 base and J dropped 2 bases, with 6 bases sitting between them. The CDR3 has 14 residues. The germline V gene encodes CDR1 MGHRA and CDR2 YSYEKL. Here the CDR3 DNA reads TGCGCCAGCAGCCAAGCAGCGGCTGGAAACACCATATATTTT. Translation: CASSQAAAGNTIYF.

The chain combines TRBV6-5 with TRBJ1-1; D is perhaps TRBD1 (6 bases). The V end lost 3 bases, the J end lost 1 base, and 9 bases lay between the germline ends. The CDR3 length is 14 residues. Germline CDR1 reads MNHEY; CDR2 reads SVGAGI. DNA of the CDR3: TGTGCCAGCAGTTATCAGACAGGGAACACTGAAGCTTTCTTT. The encoded protein is CASSYQTGNTEAFF.

The DNA for the CDR3 is TGTGCCAGCAGCCCTAGCGGGATCTCCTACAATGAGCAGTTCTTC. It encodes CASSPSGISYNEQFF. This chain links TRBV4-2 with TRBJ2-1, with TRBD2 matching over 9 bases. Trimming removed 4 bases from V and 0 bases from J; junction bases left unmatched: 1. The CDR3 is made up of 15 amino acids. Per the germline V gene, CDR1 is LGHNA and CDR2 is YNFKEQ.

The rearrangement joins TRBV2 to TRBJ1-2; D may be TRBD1 (5 bases). Trimming removed 4 bases at V and 4 bases at J, with 7 bases between. This CDR3 region has 12 residues. Germline lookup yields CDR1 SNHLY and CDR2 FYNNEI. CDR3 in DNA: TGTGCCAGCAGTGCGGGACTCTATGGCTACACCTTC. Translating it yields CASSAGLYGYTF.

The chain is built from TRBV25-1 and TRBJ2-2; D could derive from TRBD1 or TRBD2 (5 bases each). In germline, CDR1 is MGHDK, CDR2 SYGVNS. CDR3 length: 14 amino acids. The germline V and J ends were trimmed by 6 bases and 3 bases, with 11 bases remaining between them. The CDR3 DNA follows: TGTGCCAGCAGAAGGGACGGCTACACCGGGGAGCTGTTTTTT. Its translation is CASRRDGYTGELFF.

CDR3 amino acids: CASIKLAGGPMAINEQFF. CDR3 DNA: TGCGCCAGCATCAAACTAGCGGGAGGGCCTATGGCTATCAATGAGCAGTTCTTC. V and J are TRBV5-1 and TRBJ2-1, with TRBD2 matching 13 bases. With 6 bases clipped from V and 6 bases from J, the junction kept 15 bases outside the gene matches. The CDR3 runs to 18 residues. The germline V gene encodes CDR1 SGHRS and CDR2 YFSETQ. The complete variable domain, with remaining parts taken from reference TRBV5-1 and TRBJ2-1, reads KAGVTQTPRYLIKTRGQQVTLSCSPISGHRSVSWYQQTPGQGLQFLFEYFSETQRNKGNFPGRFSGRQFSNSRSEMNVSTLELGDSALYLCASIKLAGGPMAINEQFFGPGTRLTVL.

This chain links TRBV18 with TRBJ1-3; D is unresolved. Deletions cut 0 bases from V and 0 bases from J, with 9 bases between. CDR3 length: 16 residues. Per germline, CDR1 KGHSH and CDR2 LQKENI. The CDR3 DNA follows: TGTGCCAGCTCACCACCCCTCGCCTACTCTGGAAACACCATATATTTT. Translating it yields CASSPPLAYSGNTIYF.

The sample holds one count of this clone. J is TRBJ2-1 and V is TRBV19; D may be TRBD1 or TRBD2 (6 bases each). V gave up 4 bases and J gave up 5 bases, with 15 bases separating them. Germline CDR1 reads LNHDA; CDR2 reads SQIVND (reference sequence). CDR3 size: 15 residues. For the CDR3, the DNA is TGTGCCAGTAGTAGAACCCGACGGGGGCACAATGAGCAGTTCTTC. This gives the protein CASSRTRRGHNEQFF. The complete variable domain, with remaining parts taken from reference TRBV19 and TRBJ2-1, reads DGGITQSPKYLFRKEGQNVTLSCEQNLNHDAMYWYRQDPGQGLRLIYYSQIVNDFQKGDIAEGYSVSREKKESFPLTVTSAQKNPTAFYLCASSRTRRGHNEQFFGPGTRLTVL.

The rearrangement joins TRBV5-1 to TRBJ2-3, with 9 bases identical to TRBD1. Per the germline V gene, CDR1 is SGHRS and CDR2 is YFSETQ. The CDR3 runs to 14 residues. After removal of 4 bases from V and 2 bases from J, the junction contained 2 bases not matched to a gene. The CDR3 region is CASSRDRVTDTQYF. CDR3 nucleotide sequence: TGCGCCAGCAGCCGGGACAGGGTCACAGATACGCAGTATTTT.

The chain joins TRBV6-6 to TRBJ1-4; 7 bases map to TRBD1. The V and J ends lost 2 bases and 0 bases, in that order; junction bases with no gene match: 3. The V gene's germline CDR1 is MNHNY and CDR2 SVGAGI (reference sequence). The CDR3 is 16 residues long. The CDR3, as DNA: TGTGCCAGCAGTTACCCTGGACAGGCAACTAATGAAAAACTGTTTTTT. It yields the protein CASSYPGQATNEKLFF.

The V gene is TRBV7-9, the J gene TRBJ2-5, with D maybe TRBD2 (6 bases). The CDR3 totals 13 residues. Germline CDR1 reads SEHNR; CDR2 reads FQNEAQ (reference sequence). V shed 1 base and J shed 7 bases, with 10 bases lying between them. CDR3 protein: CASSLEEGLTQYF. Written as DNA, the CDR3 is TGTGCCAGCAGCTTAGAGGAGGGGTTGACCCAGTACTTC.

In this sample, this clone turned up once. The rearrangement joins TRBV5-4 to TRBJ2-7, with 7 bases matching TRBD1. This CDR3 comprises 15 residues. The ends lost 0 bases at V and 5 bases at J; junction bases unmatched: 8. Germline loops: CDR1 SGHNT, CDR2 YYREEE (reference sequence). The CDR3 DNA reads TGTGCCAGCAGCTTGGGTAGGGGGCTAAAGAACGAGCAGTACTTC. Its translation: CASSLGRGLKNEQYF.

This rearrangement joins TRBV7-2 to TRBJ2-7, with TRBD2 as a possible D gene (6 bases). The ends were cut back, 1 base at V and 6 bases at J, with 10 bases in the middle. The CDR3 sequence is 13 residues long. Germline CDR1 is SGHTA and CDR2 is FQGNSA. The CDR3 loop reads CASSLEPGGEQYF. CDR3 sequence (DNA): TGTGCCAGCAGCTTAGAGCCCGGGGGCGAGCAGTACTTC.

This CDR3 is CASSFSGGSGNEQFF. CDR3 nucleotides: TGTGCCAGCAGTTTCAGCGGGGGATCTGGTAATGAGCAGTTCTTC. The rearrangement uses TRBV6-5 and TRBJ2-1; 8 nucleotides line up with TRBD2. The V segment lost 4 bases and the J segment 7 bases; nucleotides outside the gene matches: 9. The CDR3 totals 15 residues. Germline V gene lookup returns CDR1 MNHEY and CDR2 SVGAGI.

V usage is TRBV4-2 and J usage is TRBJ2-7; maybe TRBD2 (7 bases). This CDR3 region has 14 residues. Germline loops: CDR1 LGHNA, CDR2 YNFKEQ. V lost 3 bases, J lost 3 bases, and 12 bases lay in between. CDR3 in DNA: TGTGCCAGCAGCCAGGCGGGGGCGATCTACGAGCAGTACTTC. Encoded protein: CASSQAGAIYEQYF.